Sequencing of this TCR beta chain was carried out in a study of T cells expressing NK-cell markers. TCRdb processed the 5' RACE reads again and assigns one entry to each CDR3 protein, with no DNA. The listing contains over 250,000 distinct CDR3 sequences. The source of this sequence is a woman aged 18 to 75 in good health. The sequencing sample was made of blood T cells: a sorted CD56 or NKG2C T cell subset, CD4+ or CD8+ T cells, or bulk PBMC T cells (not recorded which).

This CDR3 is CAWRENTEAFF. The chain uses TRBV30 and TRBJ1-1; the TCRdb call, TRBD1, lacks DNA for checking. CDR1 GTSNPN and CDR2 SVGIG come from the germline V gene (reference sequence). The CDR3 is 11 amino acids.